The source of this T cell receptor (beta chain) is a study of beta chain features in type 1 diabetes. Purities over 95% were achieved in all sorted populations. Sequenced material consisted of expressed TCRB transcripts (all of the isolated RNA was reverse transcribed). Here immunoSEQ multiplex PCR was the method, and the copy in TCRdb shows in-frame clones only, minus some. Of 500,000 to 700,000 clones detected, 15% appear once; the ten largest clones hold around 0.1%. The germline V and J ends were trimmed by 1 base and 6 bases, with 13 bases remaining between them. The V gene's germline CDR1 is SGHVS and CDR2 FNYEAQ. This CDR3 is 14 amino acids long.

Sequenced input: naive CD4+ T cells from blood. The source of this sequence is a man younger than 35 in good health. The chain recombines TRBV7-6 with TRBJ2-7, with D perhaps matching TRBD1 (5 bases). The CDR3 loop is CASSLGNAGSEQYF. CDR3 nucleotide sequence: TGTGCCAGCAGCTTAGGCAACGCAGGGTCCGAGCAGTACTTC.